This entry is about one T cell receptor (beta chain). How the authors handled the data: Reference gene primer amplification in the assay estimated nucleated cell counts. Repertoires were generated with immunoSEQ multiplex PCR, while TCRdb's copy carries only in-frame clones and drops some. The DNA was the basis for D and trimming; V, J and clone size are from that table. This table has about 100,000 clones, roughly 85% appearing once. This sample was taken from a study of blood T cell repertoires in COVID-19. The overall study: Sites across the United States, Italy and Spain contributed samples from acute and convalescent COVID-19. T cells, B-cell-depleted T cells, or PBMCs supplied cDNA or gDNA.

The CDR3 has 12 amino acids. V gave up 5 bases and J gave up 4 bases, with 8 bases separating them. Per the germline V gene, CDR1 is LNHDA and CDR2 is SQIVND (reference sequence). The rearrangement joins TRBV19 to TRBJ2-5; D uncertain. The sequence came from a woman aged 70-85 years with acute or convalescent COVID-19. Sequences were obtained from peripheral blood. The CDR3 DNA is TGTGCCAGTAGTCGGCCGGGAGAGACCCAGTACTTC. Translating gives CASSRPGETQYF.